The 11 T cell receptor beta chains below were found in one sample sequenced in a study of cytomegalovirus exposure and HLA in healthy donors. Using immunoSEQ multiplex PCR, the repertoire was profiled, and TCRdb retains in-frame clones only, with some absent. There are 300,000 to 400,000 clones in the sample; around 90% occur only once, and around 1% lies in the top ten. Sequences were obtained from PBMCs. These receptors all come from a man aged 25 to 40 in good health and CMV-seronegative.

This chain connects TRBV6-4 to TRBJ2-1; maybe TRBD1 (5 bases). Trimming pared 3 bases from V and 5 bases from J, leaving 8 bases between. The germline CDR1 and CDR2 sequences are MRHNA and SNTAGT. The CDR3 runs 13 residues. The CDR3 region is CASSERTNNEQFF. CDR3 DNA sequence: TGTGCCAGCAGTGAGAGGACAAACAATGAGCAGTTCTTC.

J is TRBJ2-7 and V is TRBV6-5; TRBD2 agrees at 8 bases. Germline-derived CDR1 and CDR2 are MNHEY and SVGAGI. The V and J ends lost 4 bases and 1 base, in that order; junction bases with no gene match: 6. CDR3 length: 15 residues. CDR3 sequence: CASSSAGGGSYEQYF. Written as DNA, the CDR3 is TGTGCCAGCAGTTCTGCCGGGGGGGGATCCTACGAGCAGTACTTC.

The gene calls are TRBV5-5 and TRBJ1-1; D is uncertain. There are 15 residues in the CDR3. Germline CDR1 SGHKS, CDR2 YYEKEE (reference sequence). The V and J ends lost 2 bases and 0 bases respectively, with 11 bases between them. The CDR3 nucleotides read TGTGCCAGCAGCTTCTTCCCAACAGTGAACACTGAAGCTTTCTTT. This encodes CASSFFPTVNTEAFF.

This chain joins TRBV5-3 and TRBJ1-2; D gene uncertain. TRBV5-3 is given ORF status, its function remaining uncertain. V lost 8 bases to trimming and J lost 0 bases, with 17 bases between them. The CDR3 extends over 15 amino acids. Written as DNA, the CDR3 is TGTGCCAGCAGCCAGACGGACTACACTAACTATGGCTACACCTTC. Amino acids: CASSQTDYTNYGYTF.

The table lists this clone with a few counts. The V call is TRBV6-4, the J call TRBJ2-3; no reliable D call. Looked up from germline, CDR1 is MRHNA and CDR2 is SNTAGT. V was clipped by 4 bases and J by 1 base, with 9 bases between them. CDR3 size: 14 residues. The CDR3 region is CASSVAGGTDTQYF. In nucleotides, the CDR3 is TGTGCCAGCAGTGTAGCTGGTGGCACAGATACGCAGTATTTT.

This clone was recorded a few times. The rearrangement uses TRBV11-3 and TRBJ1-1, with 8 bases aligning to TRBD1. Trimming took 5 bases from V and 4 from J; bases not matched to a gene: 6. The CDR3 extends over 14 amino acids. The germline CDR1 and CDR2 sequences are SGHNT and YENEEA. This CDR3 is CASSQGQGSTEAFF. In DNA, the CDR3 is TGTGCCAGCAGCCAAGGACAGGGAAGCACTGAAGCTTTCTTT.

The V and J genes are TRBV25-1 and TRBJ2-3; 9 bases align to TRBD2. CDR3 length: 16 amino acids. Germline lookup yields CDR1 MGHDK and CDR2 SYGVNS. V dropped 6 bases and J dropped 2; count of bases not matched to a gene: 9. The CDR3 sequence: CASSRGGGPNTDTQYF. CDR3 bases: TGTGCCAGCAGCCGCGGGGGGGGACCCAACACAGATACGCAGTATTTT.

The rearrangement joins TRBV2 to TRBJ2-7; a possible D gene is TRBD2 (6 bases). Germline CDR1 is SNHLY and CDR2 is FYNNEI. Trimming shortened V by 5 bases and J by 4 bases, and 12 bases separated the two germline ends. The CDR3 consists of 13 residues. The CDR3 bases are TGTGCCAGCAGTCAAGGACTAACGTACGAGCAGTACTTC. This sequence encodes CASSQGLTYEQYF.

The chain has TRBV4-3 and TRBJ1-6, with a tentative D call TRBD1 (5 bases). The germline V and J ends were trimmed by 0 bases and 6 bases, with 9 bases remaining between them. Germline V lookup: CDR1 LGHNA, CDR2 YSLEER. The CDR3 loop spans 15 amino acids. This CDR3 reads CASSQDRGINSPLHF. For the CDR3, the DNA is TGCGCCAGCAGCCAAGATCGGGGGATTAATTCACCCCTCCACTTT.

J is TRBJ2-7 and V is TRBV7-9, with 8 bases that match TRBD1. Germline V gene data show CDR1 as SEHNR and CDR2 as FQNEAQ (reference sequence). The CDR3 runs 15 residues. Germline trimming cut 5 bases from V and 1 base from J; bases unmatched to any gene: 7. For the CDR3, the DNA is TGTGCCAGCAGCCCCCCGGGACAGGTGTCCTACGAGCAGTACTTC. This codes for CASSPPGQVSYEQYF. Supplemented by reference TRBV7-9 and TRBJ2-7, the full variable domain reads DTGVSQNPRHKITKRGQNVTFRCDPISEHNRLYWYRQTLGQGPEFLTYFQNEAQLEKSRLLSDRFSAERPKGSFSTLEIQRTEQGDSAMYLCASSPPGQVSYEQYFGPGTRLTVT.

This rearrangement joins TRBV9 to TRBJ1-2; D is undetermined. From germline, CDR1 is SGDLS and CDR2 YYNGEE. Trimming cost V 0 bases and J 1 base, with 7 bases left between them. This CDR3 comprises 14 residues. The CDR3 sequence is CASSVGEDNYGYTF. The CDR3 nucleotides read TGTGCCAGCAGCGTAGGGGAGGATAACTATGGCTACACCTTC.